The 27 T cell receptor beta chains below come from one sample, sequenced in a study of T-cell memory formation after mild COVID-19. TCRdb itself ran the 5' RACE reads through MiXCR, one entry per CDR3 protein. This sample has about 410,000 distinct CDR3 sequences, with roughly 17% found just once. The sequencing input was PBMCs or a T cell subset sorted from them (not recorded which). These TCRs come from a man between 18 and 35 years old who had mild COVID-19 (a few samples of this study predate the infection). Cell type and time point are not known.

In regard to this clonotype: One end of the junction is discordant with germline, which a read error may explain. The chain combines TRBV20-1 with TRBJ2-3; D may be TRBD2 (6 bases). The CDR3 totals 13 residues. Germline CDR1 reads DFQATT; CDR2 reads SNEGSKA (reference sequence). CDR3 bases: TGCAGTGATAGATGGGAGGGCACAGATACGCAGTATTTT. Translated, it gives CSDRWEGTDTQYF.

This clonotype was counted only a few times. The CDR3 here is CASSSTTLTAYEQYV. The CDR3 DNA reads as TGTGCCAGCAGCTCCACCACCCTAACTGCCTACGAGCAGTACGTC. The chain uses TRBV5-5 and TRBJ2-7; no clear D gene. CDR1 is SGHKS, CDR2 YYEKEE, per germline (reference sequence). The CDR3 runs 15 residues. The germline V and J ends were trimmed by 3 bases and 2 bases, with 15 bases remaining between them.

Comment on this clonotype: This may stem from a read error, because a much larger clone lies one nucleotide away. The CDR3 DNA reads TGTGCCAGCAGCTGGAGCACTGAAGCTTTCTTT. It specifies CASSWSTEAFF. The V gene is TRBV7-9, the J gene TRBJ1-1; the D is unclear. Trimming cost V 4 bases and J 4 bases, with 4 bases left between them. Germline assignment: CDR1 SEHNR and CDR2 FQNEAQ (reference sequence). The CDR3 length is 11 residues.

This clonotype has just a few counts. The chain combines TRBV14 with TRBJ2-5; tentatively, D is TRBD2 (5 bases). In germline, CDR1 is SGHDN, CDR2 FVKESK. The CDR3 has 16 amino acids. Trimming pared 0 bases from V and 2 bases from J, leaving 13 bases between. The CDR3 region has the DNA TGTGCCAGCAGCCAAGAAGGGAGAGTATGGCAAGAGACCCAGTACTTC. This encodes CASSQEGRVWQETQYF.

The chain uses TRBV19 and TRBJ2-7; the D call may be TRBD1 or TRBD2 (5 bases each). The CDR3 totals 13 residues. V was clipped by 6 bases and J by 4 bases, with 13 bases between them. Germline values: CDR1 LNHDA, CDR2 SQIVND (reference sequence). The CDR3 here is CASSAPEGYEQYF. CDR3 DNA: TGTGCCAGTAGCGCCCCTGAGGGGTACGAGCAGTACTTC.

DNA for the CDR3: TGCGCCAGCAGCCAAGATCGCGGCGGGGAGCTGTTTTTT. Amino acid sequence: CASSQDRGGELFF. The rearrangement links TRBV4-1 to TRBJ2-2; D is unresolved. Germline CDR1 MGHRA, CDR2 YSYEKL. Trimming cost V 0 bases and J 7 bases, with 6 bases left between them. The CDR3 covers 13 residues.

This clonotype was counted a few times. This chain uses TRBV28 with TRBJ2-7; no clear D gene. Trimming left V 3 bases short and J 9 bases short, with 18 bases between. The length of the CDR3 is 14 residues. Germline V gene lookup returns CDR1 MDHEN and CDR2 SYDVKM. The DNA of the CDR3 is TGTGCCAGCAGTTTGCCAACCACTGTACGAGGGCAGTACTTC. As protein: CASSLPTTVRGQYF. The whole variable domain, remainder taken from reference TRBV28 and TRBJ2-7, is DVKVTQSSRYLVKRTGEKVFLECVQDMDHENMFWYRQDPGLGLRLIYFSYDVKMKEKGDIPEGYSVSREKKERFSLILESASTNQTSMYLCASSLPTTVRGQYFGPGTRLTVT.

This clonotype was observed a few times. The chain has TRBV7-9 and TRBJ1-4; the match to TRBD1 covers 7 bases. The trim removed 0 bases at V and 11 bases at J, leaving 9 bases unmatched. The CDR3 runs to 15 residues. CDR1 and CDR2 from the germline V gene are SEHNR and FQNEAQ (reference sequence). In DNA, the CDR3 is TGTGCCAGCAGCTTAGCGTTGACAGGGAACGAGAAACTGTTTTTT. Encoded protein: CASSLALTGNEKLFF. The full variable domain, its missing parts supplied by reference TRBV7-9 and TRBJ1-4, is DTGVSQNPRHKITKRGQNVTFRCDPISEHNRLYWYRQTLGQGPEFLTYFQNEAQLEKSRLLSDRFSAERPKGSFSTLEIQRTEQGDSAMYLCASSLALTGNEKLFFGSGTQLSVL.

This chain joins TRBV12-3 or TRBV12-4 and TRBJ2-3; 7 bases line up with TRBD2. The CDR3 totals 18 residues. The junction had 11 bases not matched to a gene; V was cut back by 1 base and J by 1 base. The CDR3 region has the DNA TGTGCCAGCAGTTTAGACCTTTTGACTAGCCGGGGCACAGATACGCAGTATTTT. Protein: CASSLDLLTSRGTDTQYF.

The chain carries TRBV6-1 and TRBJ2-5; TRBD2 matches 8 bases. V shed 1 base, J shed 4 bases, and the junction held 5 bases outside the gene matches. Germline V CDR1 and CDR2: MNHNS, SASEGT. The CDR3 loop spans 15 amino acids. CDR3 nucleotides: TGTGCCAGCAGTGAAGGCCCCGGGAGGGGAGAGACCCAGTACTTC. Its protein is CASSEGPGRGETQYF.

The chain employs TRBV20-1 and TRBJ1-1; D gene uncertain. This CDR3 has 15 residues. CDR1 is DFQATT, CDR2 SNEGSKA, per germline (reference sequence). V dropped 0 bases and J dropped 4 bases, with 15 bases sitting between them. Written as DNA, the CDR3 is TGCAGTGCTAGAGATCCAGCCCTGGGTGGCACTGAAGCTTTCTTT. Amino acids: CSARDPALGGTEAFF.

V and J are TRBV12-3 or TRBV12-4 and TRBJ2-3; D unresolved. The CDR3 loop spans 12 amino acids. V was shortened by 7 bases and J by 6 bases, with 11 bases between the two germline ends. The CDR3 spells CASTLPSDTQYF. Here the CDR3 DNA reads TGTGCCAGCACCCTCCCGTCGGATACGCAGTATTTT.

This clonotype was observed a few times. The V gene is TRBV12-3 or TRBV12-4, the J gene TRBJ2-2; D gene uncertain. V was cut by 5 bases and J by 6 bases, with 7 bases left in between. The CDR3 consists of 12 residues. The CDR3: CASSPLAGELFF. CDR3 in DNA: TGTGCCAGCAGTCCCCTAGCCGGGGAGCTGTTTTTT.

J is TRBJ1-5 and V is TRBV5-1; no definite D call. The V gene's germline CDR1 is SGHRS and CDR2 YFSETQ. V lost 2 bases and J 0 bases, leaving 9 bases between the germline ends. The length of the CDR3 is 15 residues. CDR3 sequence: CASSFSDPSNQPQHF. Written as DNA, the CDR3 is TGCGCCAGCAGCTTTTCGGACCCTAGCAATCAGCCCCAGCATTTT. Full variable domain (missing parts from reference TRBV5-1 and TRBJ1-5): KAGVTQTPRYLIKTRGQQVTLSCSPISGHRSVSWYQQTPGQGLQFLFEYFSETQRNKGNFPGRFSGRQFSNSRSEMNVSTLELGDSALYLCASSFSDPSNQPQHFGDGTRLSIL.

The chain couples TRBV14 to TRBJ2-7; 9 nucleotides agree with TRBD2. There are 16 residues in the CDR3. CDR1 and CDR2 (germline): SGHDN, FVKESK. The junction had 6 bases not matched to a gene; V was cut back by 0 bases and J by 3 bases. The CDR3 protein is CASSQEKRGERYEQYV. CDR3 sequence (DNA): TGTGCCAGCAGCCAAGAGAAGCGGGGGGAACGCTACGAGCAGTACGTC.

V usage is TRBV4-1 and J usage is TRBJ2-2; D is tentatively TRBD1 or TRBD2 (5 bases each). Trimming took off 4 bases at V and 6 bases at J, with 15 bases between the two ends. Per the germline V gene, CDR1 is MGHRA and CDR2 is YSYEKL. There are 15 residues in the CDR3. DNA for the CDR3: TGCGCCAGCAGCCGGGAGTTTAGGGGATCCGGGGAGCTGTTTTTT. Amino acids: CASSREFRGSGELFF.

The rearrangement links TRBV5-1 to TRBJ2-7; D might be TRBD1 (6 bases). CDR1 and CDR2 from the germline V gene are SGHRS and YFSETQ. The CDR3 has 15 residues. V was pared by 0 bases and J by 3 bases, with 13 bases between. DNA of the CDR3: TGCGCCAGCAGCTTGGCCCGACAGGACCGCTACGAGCAGTACGTC. This translates into CASSLARQDRYEQYV.

This clonotype appeared a few times. The rearrangement links TRBV15 to TRBJ2-1; TRBD2 matches at 7 bases. CDR3 length: 12 residues. Trimming took 9 bases from V and 10 from J; bases not matched to a gene: 9. Germline CDR1 LNHNV, CDR2 YYDKDF (reference sequence). CDR3 nucleotides: TGTGCCACAGACAACATGGGGGGGGAGCAGTTCTTC. It translates to CATDNMGGEQFF.

This clonotype was found a few times. V usage is TRBV5-1 and J usage is TRBJ1-6, with no clear D. This CDR3 has 15 amino acids. Looked up from germline, CDR1 is SGHRS and CDR2 is YFSETQ. V lost 0 bases, J lost 7 bases, and 11 bases lay in between. CDR3 region: CASSLEEGPNSPLHF. For the CDR3, the DNA is TGCGCCAGCAGCTTGGAGGAGGGCCCCAATTCACCCCTCCACTTT.

This chain uses TRBV7-8 with TRBJ2-7; D gene ambiguous. The CDR3 is 13 residues long. Germline V CDR1 and CDR2: SGHVS, FQNEAQ. V was pared by 4 bases and J by 4 bases, with 11 bases between. The CDR3 sequence: CASSYESDYEQYF. The CDR3 DNA reads as TGTGCCAGCAGCTATGAATCCGATTACGAGCAGTACTTC.

V and J are TRBV4-1 and TRBJ2-6; 7 bases are a match to TRBD1. Germline values: CDR1 MGHRA, CDR2 YSYEKL. V lost 2 bases, J lost 7 bases, and 11 bases stayed unmatched. There are 17 residues in the CDR3. The CDR3 is CASSQPGQRKGANVLTF. For the CDR3, the DNA is TGCGCCAGCAGCCAACCGGGACAGAGAAAAGGAGCCAACGTCCTGACTTTC.

This clonotype came up a few times. V gene TRBV5-1 combines with J gene TRBJ1-1; D remains ambiguous. V dropped 4 bases and J dropped 8 bases, with 12 bases sitting between them. There are 12 residues in the CDR3. The germline gives CDR1 SGHRS, CDR2 YFSETQ. DNA for the CDR3: TGCGCCAGCAGCAAGGAGCCCTACGAAGCTTTCTTT. It yields the protein CASSKEPYEAFF.

This chain connects TRBV5-1 to TRBJ2-2; perhaps TRBD1 as D (7 bases). Per the germline V gene, CDR1 is SGHRS and CDR2 is YFSETQ. The CDR3 length is 18 residues. The V and J ends lost 4 bases and 7 bases respectively, with 26 bases between them. The CDR3 DNA is TGCGCCAGCAGCCCGAGGAGCGGAGGGGGCAGGGGCATCGGGGAGCTGTTTTTT. It codes for CASSPRSGGGRGIGELFF.

There are a few counts of this clonotype. The gene calls are TRBV12-3 or TRBV12-4 and TRBJ1-3, with no clear D. The CDR3 has 15 residues. Trimming cost V 1 base and J 0 bases, with 7 bases left between them. CDR3 coding DNA: TGTGCCAGCAGTTTAGTAAAGAGCTCTGGAAACACCATATATTTT. It encodes CASSLVKSSGNTIYF.

The gene calls are TRBV30 and TRBJ2-2, with 9 bases lining up with TRBD1. Germline trimming cut 8 bases from V and 4 bases from J; bases unmatched to any gene: 11. The length of the CDR3 is 15 residues. The germline V gene encodes CDR1 GTSNPN and CDR2 SVGIG (reference sequence). The CDR3 is CAIALGTGITGELFF. The CDR3, as DNA: TGTGCCATCGCACTTGGGACAGGGATCACCGGGGAGCTGTTTTTT.

This clonotype was counted between two and nine times. The J gene is TRBJ2-1, the V gene TRBV2, with D possibly being TRBD1 (6 bases). Trimming cost V 0 bases and J 8 bases, with 20 bases left between them. The CDR3 contains 17 residues. Germline CDR1 and CDR2: SNHLY and FYNNEI. CDR3 sequence: CASSEAARQAGVDEQFF. In DNA form, the CDR3 reads TGTGCCAGCAGTGAAGCCGCGAGACAGGCTGGTGTGGATGAGCAGTTCTTC.

The chain combines TRBV3-1 with TRBJ2-7; 9 bases align to TRBD2. Unmatched junction bases numbered 7, after V lost 4 bases and J lost 0 bases. Germline V gene lookup returns CDR1 LGHDT and CDR2 YNNKEL (reference sequence). The CDR3 has 16 amino acids. CDR3 bases: TGTGCCAGCAGCCGACGCGGACTAGCGAGCTCCTACGAGCAGTACTTC. Protein sequence: CASSRRGLASSYEQYF.